This T cell receptor beta chain derives from a study of response to subunit inactivated influenza vaccine. This clonotype was observed at least ten times. In TCRdb, the RT-PCR reads were re-called with MiXCR into one record per CDR3 protein. This sample has approximately 700,000 distinct CDR3 sequences; 15% to 17% occur once, and the top ten carry 11%. This receptor was identified in a man between 50 and 59 years old who received an inactivated influenza vaccine. The material was PBMCs from blood, obtained 12 days after vaccination.

Here the CDR3 DNA reads TGTGCCAGCAGTTTAACAGGTCTAAGCAATCAGCCCCAGCATTTT. Its translation is CASSLTGLSNQPQHF. The V and J genes are TRBV12-3 or TRBV12-4 and TRBJ1-5; tentative D call: TRBD1 (5 bases). V was pared by 2 bases and J by 1 base, with 9 bases between. The CDR3 consists of 15 residues.